A selection of T cell receptor beta chains follows, all from one sample in a study of CD8+ T cells in alopecia areata. Data came from immunoSEQ multiplex PCR; TCRdb stores just in-frame clones and leaves some out. The sample consists of a few hundred thousand clones, approximately 53% of them appearing once. Material: CD8+ T cells sorted from blood. The receptor source for this set is a human donor in good health. CDR3s include the opening cysteine and the closing phenylalanine or tryptophan. A D gene is named only where the DNA matches it firmly. Size is omitted from some rows. Given values are once, few, many or a class for expanded clones.

d_gene	v_gene	abundance	j_gene	CDR3aa	CDR3nt
NA	TRBV7-3	NA	TRBJ2-1	CASSSSQTPEQFF	TGTGCCAGCAGCTCCTCGCAGACCCCAGAGCAGTTCTTC
NA	TRBV5-4	NA	TRBJ1-2	CASFPASRGSGGYTF	TGTGCCAGCTTCCCCGCGTCTCGGGGGTCAGGTGGCTACACCTTC
NA	TRBV6-1	many	TRBJ1-6	CASSLLIDGSSPLHF	TGTGCCAGCAGTCTCCTGATCGATGGCAGTTCACCCCTCCACTTT
TRBD1	TRBV27	few	TRBJ2-1	CATQYLQGVNEQFF	TGTGCCACCCAATACTTACAGGGGGTCAATGAGCAGTTCTTC
NA	TRBV6-5	NA	TRBJ1-4	CASSYIRGEKLFF	TGTGCCAGCAGTTACATCAGGGGTGAAAAACTGTTTTTT
NA	TRBV5-1	NA	TRBJ2-3	CASSLGTVPSTDTQYF	TGCGCCAGCAGCTTGGGGACAGTTCCTAGCACAGATACGCAGTATTTT
NA	TRBV6-5	NA	TRBJ1-1	CASSYGRGAFF	TGTGCCAGCAGTTATGGCAGAGGGGCTTTCTTT
TRBD1	TRBV13	once	TRBJ1-5	CASSAGGGPPQHF	TGTGCCAGCTCAGCAGGGGGTGGGCCCCCCCAGCATTTT
NA	TRBV30	NA	TRBJ2-1	CAWSADHPNEQFF	TGTGCCTGGAGTGCGGACCACCCCAATGAGCAGTTCTTC
NA	TRBV25-1	NA	TRBJ2-7	CASSDTGRSSYEQYF	TGTGCCAGCAGTGATACAGGACGAAGCTCCTACGAGCAGTACTTC
NA	TRBV27	NA	TRBJ1-2	CASSSDPGPGDGYTF	TGTGCCAGCAGTTCAGACCCGGGACCAGGAGATGGCTACACCTTC
NA	TRBV5-5	few	TRBJ1-4	CASSLEGSNEKLFF	TGTGCCAGCAGCTTGGAAGGATCCAATGAAAAACTGTTTTTT
TRBD1	TRBV10-2	NA	TRBJ2-5	CASSDQDRSQETQYF	TGCGCCAGCAGTGATCAGGACAGGAGTCAAGAGACCCAGTACTTC
NA	TRBV6-5	NA	TRBJ1-1	CASSYGGEAFF	TGTGCCAGCAGTTACGGGGGTGAAGCTTTCTTT
NA	TRBV4-1	once	TRBJ1-1	CASSQVSLRQEAFF	TGCGCCAGCAGCCAAGTCTCCCTGCGACAAGAAGCTTTCTTT
TRBD2	TRBV5-6	few	TRBJ2-1	CASSSGLADRGEQFF	TGTGCCAGCAGCTCCGGACTAGCGGATCGAGGTGAGCAGTTCTTC
NA	TRBV13	NA	TRBJ1-6	CASGAFGSPLHF	TGTGCCAGCGGGGCTTTTGGTTCACCCCTCCACTTT
TRBD1	TRBV4-1	few	TRBJ1-5	CASSQVQGDRSNQPQHF	TGCGCCAGCAGCCAAGTTCAGGGGGATCGAAGCAATCAGCCCCAGCATTTT
NA	TRBV20-1	once	TRBJ2-1	CSAASGEQFF	TGCAGTGCTGCCAGCGGTGAGCAGTTCTTC
TRBD2	TRBV7-9	NA	TRBJ2-5	CASSQPLAGGLQETQYF	TGTGCCAGCAGCCAGCCCTTGGCGGGGGGTTTACAAGAGACCCAGTACTTC
TRBD1	TRBV5-5	few	TRBJ1-6	CASSLGQGVYNSPLHF	TGTGCCAGCAGCTTGGGACAGGGTGTCTATAATTCACCCCTCCACTTT
TRBD1	TRBV5-1	NA	TRBJ1-6	CASSLGQGSSPLHF	TGCGCCAGCAGCTTAGGACAGGGTAGCTCACCCCTCCACTTT
TRBD2	TRBV30	NA	TRBJ2-7	CAWRPSGGSSYEQYF	TGTGCCTGGAGACCTAGCGGGGGGTCCTCCTACGAGCAGTACTTC
NA	TRBV27	NA	TRBJ2-7	CASKDSYSYEQYF	TGTGCCAGCAAGGACTCTTACTCCTACGAGCAGTACTTC
TRBD2	TRBV11-2	NA	TRBJ2-3	CASSLSGGGARDTQYF	TGTGCCAGCAGCTTATCGGGCGGGGGGGCTAGAGATACGCAGTATTTT
NA	TRBV29-1	NA	TRBJ1-1	CSVGVDTEAFF	TGCAGCGTTGGGGTGGATACTGAAGCTTTCTTT
NA	TRBV7-8	NA	TRBJ2-3	CASSPRVGREDTQYF	TGTGCCAGCAGCCCCCGGGTGGGTCGGGAAGATACGCAGTATTTT
NA	TRBV4-1	NA	TRBJ1-5	CASSQLGQPQHF	TGCGCCAGCAGCCAATTAGGTCAGCCCCAGCATTTT
NA	TRBV5-1	NA	TRBJ1-1	CASSTTWGANTEAFF	TGCGCCAGCAGCACCACCTGGGGGGCCAACACTGAAGCTTTCTTT
TRBD1	TRBV13	NA	TRBJ1-2	CASSSGTGAYGYTF	TGTGCCAGCAGCTCAGGGACAGGGGCCTATGGCTACACCTTC
TRBD1	TRBV27	few	TRBJ2-7	CASSWRGTGATYEQYF	TGTGCCAGCAGTTGGCGAGGGACAGGGGCAACCTACGAGCAGTACTTC
NA	TRBV29-1	NA	TRBJ2-7	CSVWDTDSYEQYF	TGCAGCGTTTGGGACACAGACTCCTACGAGCAGTACTTC
NA	TRBV4-1	few	TRBJ2-3	CASSQAFRGAADTQYF	TGCGCCAGCAGCCAGGCTTTTCGGGGGGCCGCAGATACGCAGTATTTT
TRBD1	TRBV5-1	few	TRBJ2-7	CASSKGQGPYEQYF	TGCGCCAGCAGCAAGGGACAGGGGCCCTACGAGCAGTACTTC
NA	TRBV6-5	NA	TRBJ2-5	CASSYSTRGGGTQYF	TGTGCCAGCAGTTACTCGACCAGGGGAGGGGGGACCCAGTACTTC
TRBD2	TRBV6-1	NA	TRBJ2-5	CASSEWMGGSQETQYF	TGTGCCAGCAGTGAATGGATGGGGGGGAGCCAAGAGACCCAGTACTTC
TRBD1	TRBV29-1	NA	TRBJ1-1	CSVEDRGPHEAFF	TGCAGCGTTGAGGACAGGGGGCCCCATGAAGCTTTCTTT
NA	TRBV6-6	NA	TRBJ1-3	CASSRLAGNTIYF	TGTGCCAGCAGTCGACTTGCTGGAAACACCATATATTTT
TRBD2	TRBV2	few	TRBJ2-7	CAMIRLAGEYEQYF	TGTGCCATGATCCGACTAGCGGGGGAATACGAGCAGTACTTC
NA	TRBV7-9	NA	TRBJ2-2	CASMRMGLFF	TGTGCCAGCATGAGAATGGGGCTGTTTTTT
NA	TRBV13	NA	TRBJ2-7	CASSVSSKYLPYEQYF	TGTGCCAGCAGCGTATCGTCTAAGTATCTCCCCTACGAGCAGTACTTC